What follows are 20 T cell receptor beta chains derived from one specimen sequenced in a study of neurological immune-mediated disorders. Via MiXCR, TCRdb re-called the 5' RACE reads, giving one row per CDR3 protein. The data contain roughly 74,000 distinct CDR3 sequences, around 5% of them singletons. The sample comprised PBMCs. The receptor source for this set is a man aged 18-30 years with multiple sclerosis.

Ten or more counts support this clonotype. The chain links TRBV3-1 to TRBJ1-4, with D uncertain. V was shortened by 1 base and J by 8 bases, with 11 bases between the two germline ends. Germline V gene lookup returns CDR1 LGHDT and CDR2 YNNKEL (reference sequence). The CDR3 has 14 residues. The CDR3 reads CASSQGLRREKLFF. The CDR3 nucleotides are TGTGCCAGCAGCCAAGGTCTCAGGCGGGAAAAACTGTTTTTT.

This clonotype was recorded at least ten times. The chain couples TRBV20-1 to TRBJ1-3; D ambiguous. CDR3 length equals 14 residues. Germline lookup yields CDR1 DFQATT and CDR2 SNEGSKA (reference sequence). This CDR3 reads CSLQLRDSGNTIYF. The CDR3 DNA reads TGCAGCTTGCAACTCCGCGACTCTGGAAACACCATATATTTT.

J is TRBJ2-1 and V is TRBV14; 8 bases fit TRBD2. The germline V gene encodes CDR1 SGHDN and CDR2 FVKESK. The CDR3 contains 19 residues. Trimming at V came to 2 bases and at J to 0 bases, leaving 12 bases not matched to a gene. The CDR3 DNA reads TGTGCCAGCAGCCAATCGGGGGCGGGAGGCCCGGGCTCCTACAATGAGCAGTTCTTC. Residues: CASSQSGAGGPGSYNEQFF.

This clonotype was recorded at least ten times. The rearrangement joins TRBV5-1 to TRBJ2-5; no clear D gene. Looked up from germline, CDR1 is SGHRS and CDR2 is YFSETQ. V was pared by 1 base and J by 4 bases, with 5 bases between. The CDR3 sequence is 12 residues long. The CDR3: CASSLTAETQYF. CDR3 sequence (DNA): TGCGCCAGCAGCTTGACGGCAGAGACCCAGTACTTC.

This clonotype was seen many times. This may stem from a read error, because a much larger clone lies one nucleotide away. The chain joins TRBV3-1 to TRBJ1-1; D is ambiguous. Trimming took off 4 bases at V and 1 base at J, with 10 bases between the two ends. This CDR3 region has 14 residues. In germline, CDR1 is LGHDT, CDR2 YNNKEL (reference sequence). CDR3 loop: CASSPGNWNTEAFF. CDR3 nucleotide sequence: TGTGCCAGCAGCCCGGGAAACTGGAACACTGAAGCTTTCTTT.

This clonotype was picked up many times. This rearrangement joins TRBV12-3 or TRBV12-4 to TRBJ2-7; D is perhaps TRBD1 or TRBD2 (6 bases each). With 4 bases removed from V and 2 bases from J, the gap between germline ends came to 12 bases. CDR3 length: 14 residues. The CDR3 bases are TGTGCCAGCAGTTGGGGGGCAGTTACCTACGAGCAGTACTTC. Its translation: CASSWGAVTYEQYF.

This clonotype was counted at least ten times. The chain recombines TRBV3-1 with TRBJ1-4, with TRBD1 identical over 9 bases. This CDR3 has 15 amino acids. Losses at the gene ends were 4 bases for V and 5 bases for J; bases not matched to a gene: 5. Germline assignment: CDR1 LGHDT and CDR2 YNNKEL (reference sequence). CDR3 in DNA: TGTGCCAGCAGCCCAACAGGGGGCCCGAATGAAAAACTGTTTTTT. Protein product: CASSPTGGPNEKLFF.

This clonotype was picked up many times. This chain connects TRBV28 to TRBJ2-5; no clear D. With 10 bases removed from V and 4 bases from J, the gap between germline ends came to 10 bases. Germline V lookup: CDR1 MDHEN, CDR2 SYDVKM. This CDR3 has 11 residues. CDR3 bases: TGTGCCACTGGGAATAGAGAGACCCAGTACTTC. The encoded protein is CATGNRETQYF.

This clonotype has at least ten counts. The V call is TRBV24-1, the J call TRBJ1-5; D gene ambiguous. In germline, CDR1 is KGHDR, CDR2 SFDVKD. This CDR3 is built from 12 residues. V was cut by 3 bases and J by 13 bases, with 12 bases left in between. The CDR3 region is CATSDLSPRQHF. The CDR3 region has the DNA TGTGCCACCAGTGATCTGTCCCCTAGGCAGCATTTT.

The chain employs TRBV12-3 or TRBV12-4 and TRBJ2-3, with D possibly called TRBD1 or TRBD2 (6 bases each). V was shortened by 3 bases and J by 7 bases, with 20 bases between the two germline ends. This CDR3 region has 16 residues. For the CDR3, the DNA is TGTGCCAGCAGTTTTCACGGGGGCGCTGGGGGGAATACGCAGTATTTT. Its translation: CASSFHGGAGGNTQYF.

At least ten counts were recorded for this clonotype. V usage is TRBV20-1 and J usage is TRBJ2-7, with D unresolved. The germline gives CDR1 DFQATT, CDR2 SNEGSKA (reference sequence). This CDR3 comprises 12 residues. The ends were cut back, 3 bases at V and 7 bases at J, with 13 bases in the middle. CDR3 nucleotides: TGCAGTGCTAGTTCGGGTTTTGGGGAGCAGTACTTC. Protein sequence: CSASSGFGEQYF.

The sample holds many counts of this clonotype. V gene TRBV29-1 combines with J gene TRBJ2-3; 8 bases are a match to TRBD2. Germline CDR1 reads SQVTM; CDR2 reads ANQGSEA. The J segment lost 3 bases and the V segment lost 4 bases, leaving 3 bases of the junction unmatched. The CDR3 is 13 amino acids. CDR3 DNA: TGCAGCGTTGCGACTAGCGCGACAGATACGCAGTATTTT. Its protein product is CSVATSATDTQYF.

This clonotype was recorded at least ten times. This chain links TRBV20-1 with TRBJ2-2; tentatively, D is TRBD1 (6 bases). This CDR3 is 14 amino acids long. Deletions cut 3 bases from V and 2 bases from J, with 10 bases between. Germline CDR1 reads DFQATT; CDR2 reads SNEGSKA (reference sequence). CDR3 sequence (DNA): TGCAGTGCTAGGAGACAGGATAACACCGGGGAGCTGTTTTTT. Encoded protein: CSARRQDNTGELFF.

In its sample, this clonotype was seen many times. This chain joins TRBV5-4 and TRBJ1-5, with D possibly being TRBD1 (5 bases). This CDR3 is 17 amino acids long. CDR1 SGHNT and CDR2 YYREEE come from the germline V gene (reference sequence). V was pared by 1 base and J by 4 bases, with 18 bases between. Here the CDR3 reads CASSLNGAALLNQPQHF. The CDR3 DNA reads TGTGCCAGCAGCTTGAACGGGGCCGCGCTACTAAATCAGCCCCAGCATTTT.

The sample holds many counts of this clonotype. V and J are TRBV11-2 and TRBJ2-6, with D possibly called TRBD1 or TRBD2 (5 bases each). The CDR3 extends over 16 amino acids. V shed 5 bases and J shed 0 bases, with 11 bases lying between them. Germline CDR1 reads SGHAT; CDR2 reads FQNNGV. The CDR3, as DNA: TGTGCCAGCAGCATACTGAGGGGCTCTGGGGCCAACGTCCTGACTTTC. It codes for CASSILRGSGANVLTF.

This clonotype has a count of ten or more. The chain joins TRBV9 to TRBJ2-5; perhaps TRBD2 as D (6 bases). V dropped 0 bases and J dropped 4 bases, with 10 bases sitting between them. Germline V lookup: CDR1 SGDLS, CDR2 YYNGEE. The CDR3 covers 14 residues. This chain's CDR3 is CASSVEPAGETQYF. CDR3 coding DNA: TGTGCCAGCAGCGTAGAGCCAGCGGGAGAGACCCAGTACTTC.

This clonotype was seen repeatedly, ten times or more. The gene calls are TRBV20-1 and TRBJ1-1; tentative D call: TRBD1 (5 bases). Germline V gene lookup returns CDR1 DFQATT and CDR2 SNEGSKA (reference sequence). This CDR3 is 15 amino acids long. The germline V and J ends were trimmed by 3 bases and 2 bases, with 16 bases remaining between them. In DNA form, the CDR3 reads TGCAGTGCTAGGGGACCCTTCGGGGTTAACACTGAAGCTTTCTTT. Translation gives CSARGPFGVNTEAFF.

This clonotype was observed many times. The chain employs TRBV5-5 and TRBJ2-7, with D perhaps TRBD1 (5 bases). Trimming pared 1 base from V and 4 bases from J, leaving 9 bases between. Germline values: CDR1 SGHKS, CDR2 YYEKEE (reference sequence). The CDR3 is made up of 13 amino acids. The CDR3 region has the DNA TGTGCCAGCAGCTTGCAGGGTGGATACGAGCAGTACTTC. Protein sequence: CASSLQGGYEQYF.

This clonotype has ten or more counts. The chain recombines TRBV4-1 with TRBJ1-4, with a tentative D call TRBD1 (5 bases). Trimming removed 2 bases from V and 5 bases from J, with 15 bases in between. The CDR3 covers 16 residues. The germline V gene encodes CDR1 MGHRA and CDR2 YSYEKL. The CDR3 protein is CASSQPSSGLNEKLFF. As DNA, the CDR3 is TGCGCCAGCAGCCAACCGTCTTCGGGACTGAATGAAAAACTGTTTTTT.

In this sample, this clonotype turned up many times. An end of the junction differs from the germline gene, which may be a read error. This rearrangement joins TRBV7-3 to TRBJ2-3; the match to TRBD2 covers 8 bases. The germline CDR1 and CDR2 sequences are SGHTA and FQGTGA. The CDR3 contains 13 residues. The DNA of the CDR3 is TGTGCCAGCAGCCGGACTAGCAGAGATACGCAGTATTTT. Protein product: CASSRTSRDTQYF.